This T cell receptor (beta chain) derives from a study of coeliac disease. The study, taken as a whole, reports: Control samples showed higher TRB and TRG clonality than intraepithelial and lamina propria samples in active celiac disease. Largely private TRB repertoires meant most sequences were sample-unique. Of coeliac lamina propria samples, about 50% of the 18 held published gliadin-specific TRB sequences, versus 1 of 6 controls.

Trimming took 6 bases from V and 4 from J, leaving 16 bases between them. This CDR3 spans 14 amino acids. Germline CDR1 reads SGHRS; CDR2 reads YFSETQ. In regard to this clone: The antigen remains undetermined.

The method was immunoSEQ multiplex PCR; TCRdb's version includes in-frame clones alone and lacks a portion of them. Of more than 2,500 clones listed, approximately 71% are singletons. Sequenced input: lymphocytes from the gut lamina propria. V gene TRBV5-1 combines with J gene TRBJ1-1, with D perhaps matching TRBD1 (6 bases). This sequence was found in an older man without celiac disease. The DNA of the CDR3 is TGCGCCAGCACTATACAGACAGGTAGCACTGAAGCTTTCTTT. It is translated as CASTIQTGSTEAFF. Full variable domain (rest looked up from reference TRBV5-1 and TRBJ1-1): KAGVTQTPRYLIKTRGQQVTLSCSPISGHRSVSWYQQTPGQGLQFLFEYFSETQRNKGNFPGRFSGRQFSNSRSEMNVSTLELGDSALYLCASTIQTGSTEAFFGQGTRLTVV.